Presented here are 8 T cell receptor beta chains from one specimen sequenced in a study of T-cell reconstitution after alpha-beta-depleted transplantation in children listed by TCRdb under 2016. The sample's treatment or condition label, decoded: allogeneic hematopoietic cell transplantation with graft depleted of TCRalphabeta T cells and CD19 B cells. Library prep was done by PCR. For sequencing, an Illumina HiSeq 2500 was employed. TCR library preparation used molecular barcoding, with unique molecular identifiers applied to normalize quantification of the TCRbeta repertoire. The public reads were reanalyzed by TCRdb: fastp trimming at Q25, MiXCR alignment, in-frame beta chains only. Each CDR3 protein gets just one entry, which takes the most common genes and DNA from the rows behind it. The sample profile shows hundreds of thousands of distinct CDR3 sequences; roughly 17% of them were found once. The ten top clones hold roughly 27% of the sample.

Material: PBMCs, mostly from graft donor cells, obtained 360 days after TCRalphabeta/CD19-depleted stem cell transplant. These receptors were obtained from a boy younger than two who had a stem cell transplant for Wiskott-Aldrich syndrome, so the T cells may come from the graft donor.

The V call is TRBV12-3 or TRBV12-4, the J call TRBJ2-5; D is perhaps TRBD2 (6 bases). V was pared by 6 bases and J by 4 bases, with 18 bases between. The CDR3 length is 15 residues. For the CDR3, the DNA is TGTGCCAGCAGCCCCGGACCCGGGGGTCGAGAGACCCAGTACTTC. This sequence encodes CASSPGPGGRETQYF.

This clonotype showed up just a few times. The rearrangement joins TRBV7-2 to TRBJ1-2; maybe TRBD1 (6 bases). V gave up 6 bases and J gave up 8 bases, with 22 bases separating them. The germline V gene has CDR1 SGHTA and CDR2 FQGNSA. This CDR3 is built from 15 residues. The DNA of the CDR3 is TGTGCCAGCAGGAGACAGGCCCAGAACATGGGGGGCTACACCTTC. Encoded protein: CASRRQAQNMGGYTF.

This clonotype was seen a handful of times. The CDR3: CSVLPSGRSYEQYF. CDR3 bases: TGCAGCGTCCTCCCTAGCGGGAGGTCCTACGAGCAGTACTTC. The V and J genes are TRBV29-1 and TRBJ2-7; 11 bases line up with TRBD2. Trimming took 6 bases from V and 1 from J; bases not matched to a gene: 5. The CDR3 totals 14 residues. Per germline, CDR1 SQVTM and CDR2 ANQGSEA.

This clonotype was observed many times. This chain links TRBV24-1 with TRBJ2-1; 9 positions match TRBD2. Germline lookup yields CDR1 KGHDR and CDR2 SFDVKD. The CDR3 is 15 amino acids. V gave up 4 bases and J gave up 8 bases; unmatched junction bases: 8. CDR3 nucleotide sequence: TGTGCCACCAGTGACCGGATAGCGGGAGTCCATGAGCAGTTCTTC. Protein sequence: CATSDRIAGVHEQFF.

The table lists this clonotype with a few counts. This chain connects TRBV13 to TRBJ2-1, with D possibly TRBD1 on 5 matching bases. Germline assignment: CDR1 PRHDT and CDR2 FYEKMQ (reference sequence). Trimming shortened V by 5 bases and J by 5 bases, and 19 bases separated the two germline ends. This CDR3 comprises 16 residues. The CDR3 region has the DNA TGTGCCAGCAGCGCACCAGGGTCTAAGAACAACAATGAGCAGTTCTTC. It codes for CASSAPGSKNNNEQFF.

This clonotype was seen a handful of times. The V and J genes are TRBV7-2 and TRBJ2-2, with 15 bases lining up with TRBD2. The CDR3 consists of 17 residues. CDR1 is SGHTA and CDR2 is FQGNSA in the germline V gene. The V and J ends lost 5 bases and 4 bases, in that order; junction bases with no gene match: 5. CDR3 sequence: CASSLGLAGGRTGELFF. In DNA form, the CDR3 reads TGTGCCAGCAGCCTGGGACTAGCGGGGGGCCGCACCGGGGAGCTGTTTTTT. The variable domain in full, with the rest retrieved from reference TRBV7-2 and TRBJ2-2, is GAGVSQSPSNKVTEKGKDVELRCDPISGHTALYWYRQSLGQGLEFLIYFQGNSAPDKSGLPSDRFSAERTGGSVSTLTIQRTQQEDSAVYLCASSLGLAGGRTGELFFGEGSRLTVL.

V and J are TRBV6-1 and TRBJ2-1; TRBD1 aligns across 9 bases. The CDR3 is 15 residues long. With V trimmed by 5 bases and J by 10 bases, 12 bases remained unmatched. Germline V CDR1 and CDR2: MNHNS, SASEGT. This CDR3 reads CASSLNRGLVNEQFF. The CDR3 DNA sequence: TGTGCCAGCAGTCTAAACAGGGGGCTTGTCAACGAGCAGTTCTTC.

This clonotype was recorded a few times. The chain links TRBV4-3 to TRBJ2-1; tentatively, D is TRBD2 (6 bases). Looked up from germline, CDR1 is LGHNA and CDR2 is YSLEER. This CDR3 spans 15 amino acids. V gave up 5 bases and J gave up 1 base, with 12 bases separating them. CDR3 in amino acids: CASSRRGFSYNEQFF. In DNA, the CDR3 is TGCGCCAGCAGCAGGAGGGGTTTTTCCTACAATGAGCAGTTCTTC.